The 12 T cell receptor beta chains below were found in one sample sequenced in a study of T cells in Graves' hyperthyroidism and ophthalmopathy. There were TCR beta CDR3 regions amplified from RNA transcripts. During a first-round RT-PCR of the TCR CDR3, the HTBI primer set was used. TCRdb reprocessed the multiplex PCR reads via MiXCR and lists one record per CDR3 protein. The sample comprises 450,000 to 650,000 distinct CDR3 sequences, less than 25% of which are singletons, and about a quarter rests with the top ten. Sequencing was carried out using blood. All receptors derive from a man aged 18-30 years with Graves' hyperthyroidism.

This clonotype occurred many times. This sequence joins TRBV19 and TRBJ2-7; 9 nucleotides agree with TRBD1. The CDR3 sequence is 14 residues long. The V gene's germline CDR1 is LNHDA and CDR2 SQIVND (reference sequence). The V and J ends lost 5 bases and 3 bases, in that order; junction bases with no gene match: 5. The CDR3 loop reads CASSPRTGDYEQYF. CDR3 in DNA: TGTGCCAGTAGTCCAAGGACAGGGGACTACGAGCAGTACTTC.

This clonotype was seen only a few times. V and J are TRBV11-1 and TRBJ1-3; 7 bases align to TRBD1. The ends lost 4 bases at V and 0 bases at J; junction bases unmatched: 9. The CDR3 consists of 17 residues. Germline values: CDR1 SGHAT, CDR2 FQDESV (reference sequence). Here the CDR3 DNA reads TGTGCCAGCAGCTCGACAGGGCCCACCATCTCTGGAAACACCATATATTTT. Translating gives CASSSTGPTISGNTIYF.

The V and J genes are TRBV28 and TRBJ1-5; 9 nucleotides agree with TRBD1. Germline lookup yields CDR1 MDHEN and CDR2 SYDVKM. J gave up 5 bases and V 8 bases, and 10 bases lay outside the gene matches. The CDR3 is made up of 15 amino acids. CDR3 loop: CASSRDRAVHQPQHF. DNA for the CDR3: TGTGCCAGCTCACGGGACAGGGCAGTCCATCAGCCCCAGCATTTT.

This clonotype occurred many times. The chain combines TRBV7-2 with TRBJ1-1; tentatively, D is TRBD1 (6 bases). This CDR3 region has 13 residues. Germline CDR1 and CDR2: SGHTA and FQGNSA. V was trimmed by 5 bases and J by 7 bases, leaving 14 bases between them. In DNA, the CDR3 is TGTGCCAGCAGCCCTCGGGGGCGCAATGAAGCTTTCTTT. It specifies CASSPRGRNEAFF.

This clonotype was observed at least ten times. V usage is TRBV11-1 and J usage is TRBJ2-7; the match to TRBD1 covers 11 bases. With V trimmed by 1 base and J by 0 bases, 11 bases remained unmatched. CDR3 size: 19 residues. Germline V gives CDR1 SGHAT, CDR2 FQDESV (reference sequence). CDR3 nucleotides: TGTGCCAGCAGCTTAGTCTTATGGGACAGGGGGTCTCCCTCCTACGAGCAGTACTTC. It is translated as CASSLVLWDRGSPSYEQYF.

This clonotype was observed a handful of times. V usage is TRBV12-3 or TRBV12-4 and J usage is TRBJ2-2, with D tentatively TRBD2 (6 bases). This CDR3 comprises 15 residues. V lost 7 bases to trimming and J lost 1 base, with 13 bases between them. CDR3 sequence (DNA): TGTGCCAGCACCCGGTGGGAGGAGAACACCGGGGAGCTGTTTTTT. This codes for CASTRWEENTGELFF.

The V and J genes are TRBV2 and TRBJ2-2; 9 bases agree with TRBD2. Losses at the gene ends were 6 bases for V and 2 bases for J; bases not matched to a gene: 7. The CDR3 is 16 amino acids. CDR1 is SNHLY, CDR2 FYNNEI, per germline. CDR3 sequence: CASRKSGGQNTGELFF. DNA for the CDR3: TGTGCCAGCAGGAAAAGCGGGGGGCAAAACACCGGGGAGCTGTTTTTT.

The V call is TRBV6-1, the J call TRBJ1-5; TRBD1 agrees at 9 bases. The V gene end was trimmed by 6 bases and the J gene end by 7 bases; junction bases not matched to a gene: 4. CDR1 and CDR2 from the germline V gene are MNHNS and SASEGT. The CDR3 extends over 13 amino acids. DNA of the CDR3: TGTGCCAGCAGCTCGACAGGGGGGCAGCCCCAGCATTTT. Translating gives CASSSTGGQPQHF.

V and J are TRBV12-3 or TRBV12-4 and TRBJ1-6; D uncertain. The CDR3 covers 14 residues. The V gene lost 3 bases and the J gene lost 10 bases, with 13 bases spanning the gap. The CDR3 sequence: CASSLDLRRSPLHF. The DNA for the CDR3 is TGTGCCAGCAGTTTGGACCTTCGCCGATCACCCCTCCACTTT.

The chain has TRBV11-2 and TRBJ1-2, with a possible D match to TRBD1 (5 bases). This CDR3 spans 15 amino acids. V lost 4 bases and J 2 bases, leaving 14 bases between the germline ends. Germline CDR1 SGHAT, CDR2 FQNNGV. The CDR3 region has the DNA TGTGCCAGCAGCTCCCCCCGGGGCGAGAACTATGGCTACACCTTC. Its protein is CASSSPRGENYGYTF.

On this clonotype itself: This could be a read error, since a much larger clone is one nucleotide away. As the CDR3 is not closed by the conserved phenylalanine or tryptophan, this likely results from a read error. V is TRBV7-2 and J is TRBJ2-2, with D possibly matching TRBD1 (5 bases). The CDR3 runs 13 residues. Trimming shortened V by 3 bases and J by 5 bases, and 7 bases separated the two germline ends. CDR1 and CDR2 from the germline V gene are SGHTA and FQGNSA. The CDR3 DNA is TGTGCCAGCAGCTTCAGGGAAACCGGGGAGCTGTTTTCT. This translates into CASSFRETGELFS.

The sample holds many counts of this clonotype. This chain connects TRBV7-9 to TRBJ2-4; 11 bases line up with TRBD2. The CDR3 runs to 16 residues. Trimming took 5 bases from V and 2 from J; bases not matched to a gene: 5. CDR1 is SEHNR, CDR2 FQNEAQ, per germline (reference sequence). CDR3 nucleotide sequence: TGTGCCAGCAGCATAACTAGCGGGGGAACCAAAAACATTCAGTACTTC. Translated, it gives CASSITSGGTKNIQYF.